The T cell receptor beta chain described here comes from a study of blood T cell repertoires in COVID-19. Study-wide background: Some COVID-19 samples were acute and others convalescent; all came from the United States, Italy and Spain. Sources were T cells, B-cell-depleted T cells, or PBMCs; the material itself was cDNA or gDNA.

The CDR3 extends over 15 amino acids. V was cut by 4 bases and J by 2 bases, with 12 bases left in between. Germline CDR1 is SGHVS and CDR2 is FQNEAQ. Original methodology: Nucleated cell number was recorded as an estimate derived from reference gene primer amplification. The table came from immunoSEQ multiplex PCR; TCRdb's copy has only in-frame clones and leaves some out. V and J calls plus clone size are reproduced from that table; the DNA served to infer D and trimming. The table shows some 110,000 clones, with roughly 92% occurring only once. The chain joins TRBV7-8 to TRBJ1-5; TRBD1 might be the D (6 bases). This TCR was sampled from a man aged 50-59 years with COVID-19, enrolled during active disease. The sample taken for sequencing was peripheral blood. DNA for the CDR3: TGTGCCAGCAGCTCCCACAGGGTGGGCAATCAGCCCCAGCATTTT. This encodes CASSSHRVGNQPQHF.